This TCR beta chain appears in the sequencing data of a study of blood T cell repertoires in COVID-19. Overall study context: COVID-19 samples from acute and convalescent phases originated in the United States, Italy and Spain. T cells, B-cell-depleted T cells, or PBMCs supplied cDNA or gDNA.

Cohorts were based on clinical histories the participants reported. Authors' methods: Amplification with reference gene primers provided the estimates of nucleated cell counts. Some clones are missing from TCRdb's copy, which holds only in-frame ones; the method was immunoSEQ multiplex PCR. Clonal size and the V and J genes are those of that table, whereas D and trimming came from the DNA. The table lists 220,000 or so clones, 75% to 90% of them singletons, with under 3.5% in the top ten. V lost 0 bases and J lost 7, with 13 bases in between. In germline, CDR1 is SGHRS, CDR2 YFSETQ. CDR3 size: 14 residues.

The chain uses TRBV5-1 and TRBJ1-1; no reliable D call. The receptor comes from a young woman in a cohort exposed to, infected with or recovered from COVID-19 (not recorded which). Sequenced material: PBMCs or T cells enriched from blood (not recorded which). The CDR3 nucleotides read TGCGCCAGCAGCTTGGCTGAGACACCCGGTGAAGCTTTCTTT. It specifies CASSLAETPGEAFF.